Listed below are T cell receptor beta chains from one sample, sequenced in a study of CD8 T cells in ankylosing spondylitis. TCRdb reprocessed the 5' RACE reads via MiXCR and lists one record per CDR3 protein. The table shows about 69,000 distinct CDR3 sequences, with about 5.4% occurring only once. Material: blood, either unsorted or a sorted T cell fraction (not recorded which). These receptors all stem from a male donor with ankylosing spondylitis or in good health (not recorded which). Both conserved end residues are part of each CDR3. D genes are given only for firm matches. Clone size appears in some rows only: once, few, many, or a class for an expanded clone.

d_call	clone_size	j_call	v_call	cdr3_aa	cdr3_nt
TRBD1	many	TRBJ2-7	TRBV30	CAWTVPGQGWYEQYF	TGTGCCTGGACGGTTCCGGGACAGGGATGGTACGAGCAGTACTTC
TRBD1	many	TRBJ2-2	TRBV10-3	CAIQGKGTGELFF	TGTGCCATACAGGGGAAGGGAACCGGGGAGCTGTTTTTT
TRBD2	many	TRBJ2-7	TRBV9	CASSAGLGGGAYEQYF	TGTGCCAGCAGCGCCGGACTGGGCGGGGGGGCCTACGAGCAGTACTTC
.	many	TRBJ2-7	TRBV29-1	CSVEGRPYEQYF	TGCAGCGTTGAAGGGAGGCCCTACGAGCAGTACTTC
TRBD2	many	TRBJ2-7	TRBV20-1	CSARGSRGGYEQYF	TGCAGTGCTAGAGGATCCCGGGGGGGCTACGAGCAGTACTTC
.	many	TRBJ1-1	TRBV30	CAWKEGLNTEAFF	TGTGCCTGGAAGGAGGGATTGAACACTGAAGCTTTCTTT
.	many	TRBJ1-1	TRBV29-1	CSAGERSGGKTAFF	TGCAGCGCTGGGGAACGTTCGGGGGGAAAGACAGCTTTCTTT
.	.	TRBJ2-2	TRBV11-2	CASSLGRFSGELFF	TGTGCCAGCAGCTTAGGGCGATTCTCGGGGGAGCTGTTTTTT
.	many	TRBJ2-7	TRBV28	CASSSPTSYEQYF	TGTGCCAGCAGTTCCCCTACCTCCTACGAGCAGTACTTC
.	many	TRBJ2-1	TRBV20-1	CSATPLRRARMDNEQFF	TGCAGTGCTACACCCTTACGCAGGGCGAGGATGGACAATGAGCAGTTCTTC
.	many	TRBJ2-7	TRBV5-1	CASSLVWQSSYEQYF	TGCGCCAGCAGCTTGGTTTGGCAGTCCTCCTACGAGCAGTACTTC
.	few	TRBJ2-1	TRBV30	CAWSVGGGNEQFF	TGTGCCTGGAGTGTAGGGGGAGGGAATGAGCAGTTCTTC
.	many	TRBJ1-2	TRBV15	CATSRPGQEGYTF	TGTGCCACCAGCAGGCCGGGACAAGAGGGCTACACCTTC
.	many	TRBJ2-1	TRBV4-3	CASSQGGGLEQFF	TGCGCCAGCAGCCAAGGGGGTGGGTTAGAGCAGTTCTTC
TRBD1	many	TRBJ1-6	TRBV6-6	CASYRDRVQLHF	TGTGCCAGCTACCGGGACAGGGTGCAACTCCACTTT
.	many	TRBJ2-6	TRBV5-1	CASSLEGGYGANVLTF	TGCGCCAGCAGCTTGGAAGGGGGGTACGGGGCCAACGTCCTGACTTTC
.	many	TRBJ2-1	TRBV7-8	CASSLASSYNEQFF	TGTGCCAGCAGCTTAGCCAGCTCCTACAATGAGCAGTTCTTC
.	many	TRBJ2-5	TRBV29-1	CSVPRALQETQYF	TGCAGCGTGCCCAGGGCCTTACAAGAGACCCAGTACTTC
.	many	TRBJ2-5	TRBV20-1	CSARVVGQGRGGETQYF	TGCAGTGCTAGAGTGGTAGGGCAGGGGCGAGGGGGGGAGACCCAGTACTTC
.	many	TRBJ2-1	TRBV20-1	CSAGINEQFF	TGCAGTGCGGGGATCAATGAGCAGTTCTTC
.	many	TRBJ2-1	TRBV28	CASSITSSDEQFF	TGTGCCAGCAGTATAACTAGTTCCGACGAGCAGTTCTTC
.	many	TRBJ1-2	TRBV5-6	CASSLENYGYTF	TGTGCCAGCAGCTTGGAAAACTATGGCTACACCTTC
TRBD2	.	TRBJ2-1	TRBV20-1	CSARKSAGGLYNEQFF	TGCAGTGCTAGGAAGTCGGCGGGGGGGTTATACAATGAGCAGTTCTTC
.	.	TRBJ2-1	TRBV20-1	CSARGHSPSYYNEQFF	TGCAGTGCTCGGGGTCACTCTCCGAGCTATTACAATGAGCAGTTCTTC
.	many	TRBJ2-7	TRBV12-3/TRBV12-4	CASMEGPWNEQYF	TGTGCCAGCATGGAGGGCCCCTGGAACGAGCAGTACTTC
TRBD1	few	TRBJ1-3	TRBV11-1	CASSPYGTGVVAGNTIYF	TGTGCCAGCAGCCCCTACGGGACAGGGGTAGTGGCTGGAAACACCATATATTTT
.	many	TRBJ1-4	TRBV5-1	CASSLGPTTTSTNEKLFF	TGCGCCAGCAGCTTGGGCCCAACCACCACGTCGACTAATGAAAAACTGTTTTTT
TRBD1	many	TRBJ2-1	TRBV20-1	CSAKETGGKNYNEQFF	TGCAGTGCCAAGGAGACAGGGGGAAAAAATTACAATGAGCAGTTCTTC
TRBD1	many	TRBJ2-3	TRBV15	CATSLSRDSFWPADTQYF	TGTGCCACCAGCCTGAGCAGGGACAGCTTTTGGCCAGCAGATACGCAGTATTTT
.	many	TRBJ1-1	TRBV12-3/TRBV12-4	CASSLDRGGGVNTEAFF	TGTGCCAGCAGTTTAGATCGGGGCGGAGGGGTGAACACTGAAGCTTTCTTT
TRBD1	many	TRBJ1-1	TRBV5-1	CASSPLTGPGTEAFF	TGCGCCAGCAGCCCCCTGACAGGGCCCGGCACTGAAGCTTTCTTT
.	many	TRBJ1-6	TRBV24-1	CATQAGQNSPLHF	TGTGCCACCCAGGCGGGCCAGAATTCACCCCTCCACTTT
.	many	TRBJ1-1	TRBV19	CATSTGVLEAFF	TGTGCCACCTCGACTGGGGTGTTAGAAGCTTTCTTT
.	many	TRBJ1-1	TRBV12-3/TRBV12-4	CASSSRTVNTEAFF	TGTGCCAGCAGCTCTAGGACAGTGAACACTGAAGCTTTCTTT
.	few	TRBJ1-1	TRBV29-1	CSASDPRKTGSTEAFF	TGCAGCGCCTCCGATCCCCGAAAAACAGGGTCTACTGAAGCTTTCTTT
.	many	TRBJ2-5	TRBV29-1	CSVGKGFRETQYF	TGCAGCGTTGGGAAGGGTTTCCGAGAGACCCAGTACTTC
TRBD1	many	TRBJ1-6	TRBV2	CASSVGGTESSPLHF	TGTGCCAGCAGTGTGGGAGGGACAGAAAGTTCACCCCTCCACTTT
TRBD1	many	TRBJ2-7	TRBV9	CASSVGQTGGYEQYF	TGTGCCAGCAGCGTAGGTCAGACAGGGGGCTACGAGCAGTACTTC
TRBD1	many	TRBJ1-1	TRBV27	CASSFKGQGGTEAFF	TGTGCCAGCAGTTTCAAGGGACAGGGCGGCACTGAAGCTTTCTTT
.	many	TRBJ2-5	TRBV2	CASTDPYQETQYF	TGTGCCAGCACCGATCCGTACCAAGAGACCCAGTACTTC
.	many	TRBJ1-5	TRBV12-2	CASRLGGQPQHF	TGTGCAAGTCGCTTGGGCGGTCAGCCCCAGCATTTT
.	many	TRBJ1-2	TRBV29-1	CSVESRGPNYGYTF	TGCAGCGTTGAATCGCGGGGGCCTAACTATGGCTACACCTTC
.	many	TRBJ2-1	TRBV29-1	CSGTPDSQGNEQFF	TGCAGCGGGACTCCGGACAGTCAGGGAAATGAGCAGTTCTTC
.	many	TRBJ2-7	TRBV6-5	CASSYRVDSSEQYF	TGTGCCAGCAGTTACCGCGTTGACAGCTCCGAGCAGTACTTC
.	many	TRBJ2-7	TRBV12-3/TRBV12-4	CASSSREAYEQYF	TGTGCCAGCAGTTCAAGGGAAGCCTACGAGCAGTACTTC
.	many	TRBJ2-2	TRBV10-3	CAITQGSGRNGELFF	TGTGCCATCACCCAAGGGTCAGGGCGAAACGGGGAGCTGTTTTTT
.	many	TRBJ1-1	TRBV5-1	CASSLEGNTEAFF	TGCGCCAGCAGCTTGGAGGGGAACACTGAAGCTTTCTTT
.	.	TRBJ2-7	TRBV18	CASSPPDGGEQYF	TGTGCCAGCTCACCACCGGATGGGGGCGAGCAGTACTTC
.	many	TRBJ2-5	TRBV6-1	CASSELLTSQETQYF	TGTGCCAGCAGTGAACTCTTGACTTCCCAAGAGACCCAGTACTTC
.	many	TRBJ1-2	TRBV6-6	CASREAKYYGYTF	TGTGCCAGCAGAGAGGCTAAATACTATGGCTACACCTTC
TRBD2	many	TRBJ2-2	TRBV30	CAWTRGDTGELFF	TGTGCCTGGACCCGGGGGGACACCGGGGAGCTGTTTTTT
TRBD2	many	TRBJ2-1	TRBV11-3	CASSRSSGASSYNEQFF	TGTGCCAGCAGTCGGTCTAGCGGGGCCAGCTCCTACAATGAGCAGTTCTTC
TRBD1	many	TRBJ2-5	TRBV15	CATSRDRATGVGGTQYF	TGTGCCACCAGCAGAGATCGGGCGACAGGGGTCGGGGGGACCCAGTACTTC
.	many	TRBJ2-7	TRBV20-1	CSARGFRFDNYEQYF	TGCAGTGCTAGAGGTTTCCGCTTTGATAACTACGAGCAGTACTTC
TRBD2	many	TRBJ2-2	TRBV24-1	CATSDLGLAGGPNGELFF	TGTGCCACCAGTGATTTGGGACTAGCGGGGGGGCCCAACGGGGAGCTGTTTTTT
.	many	TRBJ2-1	TRBV5-1	CASSLGSTPEGKFF	TGCGCCAGCAGCTTGGGGTCCACACCGGAAGGGAAGTTCTTC
TRBD1	few	TRBJ1-1	TRBV10-3	CAIKEGTDRTEAFF	TGTGCCATCAAAGAGGGGACGGACAGGACTGAAGCTTTCTTT